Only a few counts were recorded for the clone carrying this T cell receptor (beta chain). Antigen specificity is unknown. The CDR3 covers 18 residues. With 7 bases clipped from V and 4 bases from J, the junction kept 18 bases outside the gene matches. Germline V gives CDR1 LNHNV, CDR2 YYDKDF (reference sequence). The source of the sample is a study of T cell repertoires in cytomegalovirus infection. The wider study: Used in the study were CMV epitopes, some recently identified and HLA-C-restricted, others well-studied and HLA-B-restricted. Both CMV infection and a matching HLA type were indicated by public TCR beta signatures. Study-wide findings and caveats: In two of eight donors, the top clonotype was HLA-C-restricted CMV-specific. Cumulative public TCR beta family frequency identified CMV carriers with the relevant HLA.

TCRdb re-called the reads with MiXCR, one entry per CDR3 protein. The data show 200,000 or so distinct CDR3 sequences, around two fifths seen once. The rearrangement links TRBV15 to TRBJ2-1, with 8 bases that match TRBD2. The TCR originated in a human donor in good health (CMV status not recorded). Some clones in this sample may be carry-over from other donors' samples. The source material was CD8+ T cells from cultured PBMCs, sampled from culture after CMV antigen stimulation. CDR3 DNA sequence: TGTGCCACCACCCACACCGAAGGGCGGGAGGCCCGATACAATGAGCAGTTCTTC. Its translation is CATTHTEGREARYNEQFF.